This T cell receptor (beta chain) came from a study of blood T cell repertoires in COVID-19. At the level of the study: Acute and convalescent COVID-19 specimens originated in the United States, Italy and Spain. The analysed material was cDNA or gDNA that came from T cells, B-cell-depleted T cells, or PBMCs.

Authors' methods: The authors estimated nucleated cell counts from reference gene primer amplification. Clones were read by immunoSEQ multiplex PCR, and TCRdb kept only the in-frame ones, dropping some. Clone size and V and J calls were adopted from that table, with D and trimming inferred from the DNA. The data contain some 80,000 clones, approximately 78% of them singletons. The CDR3 runs 18 residues. Germline V gives CDR1 SGHRS, CDR2 YFSETQ. J was trimmed by 0 bases and V by 2 bases; bases with no gene match: 11. This clonotype was sampled from a woman between 65 and 79 years old with acute or convalescent COVID-19. This chain uses TRBV5-1 with TRBJ2-3; 8 nucleotides align to TRBD2. Sequencing used peripheral blood. The CDR3 spells CASSLPYLAGTSTDTQYF. The CDR3 nucleotides read TGCGCCAGCAGCTTACCCTACTTAGCGGGAACTAGCACAGATACGCAGTATTTT.